Each of the 7 T cell receptor beta chains below was sequenced from the same sample in a study of T-cell reconstitution after alpha-beta-depleted transplantation in children. Unique molecular identifiers featured in how the TCRbeta library was prepared. MiXCR was run by TCRdb on the PCR reads, yielding one entry per CDR3 protein. The sample holds roughly 82,000 distinct CDR3 sequences, 13% to 15% seen once. Sequencing was performed on PBMCs, mostly from graft donor cells, taken 180 days after TCRalphabeta/CD19-depleted stem cell transplant. These receptors came from a male patient between 2 and 10 years old who had a stem cell transplant for acute lymphoblastic leukemia, so the T cells may come from the graft donor.

This chain uses TRBV9 with TRBJ2-7, with 9 bases identical to TRBD1. This CDR3 has 16 amino acids. In germline, CDR1 is SGDLS, CDR2 YYNGEE. V lost 4 bases and J lost 3; bases outside the gene matches: 11. CDR3 DNA: TGTGCCAGCAGCTTCCACCCGGGACAGGGAATCTACGAGCAGTACTTC. It encodes CASSFHPGQGIYEQYF. Using reference TRBV9 and TRBJ2-7 for the parts outside the CDR3, the full variable domain is DSGVTQTPKHLITATGQRVTLRCSPRSGDLSVYWYQQSLDQGLQFLIQYYNGEERAKGNILERFSAQQFPDLHSELNLSSLELGDSALYFCASSFHPGQGIYEQYFGPGTRLTVT.

This clonotype has a count of ten or more. The chain carries TRBV10-3 and TRBJ2-7, with TRBD2 identical over 8 bases. The V gene end was trimmed by 9 bases and the J gene end by 7 bases; junction bases not matched to a gene: 11. Germline-derived CDR1 and CDR2 are ENHRY and SYGVKD. CDR3 length: 13 amino acids. CDR3 nucleotides: TGTGCCATATCTACAGGGTCGGGAGGGGAGCAGTACTTC. It codes for CAISTGSGGEQYF.

This clonotype was counted only a few times. The chain carries TRBV19 and TRBJ1-3, with D possibly matching TRBD1 (6 bases). The germline V and J ends were trimmed by 6 bases and 0 bases, with 15 bases remaining between them. CDR1 and CDR2 from the germline V gene are LNHDA and SQIVND (reference sequence). This CDR3 has 16 amino acids. The CDR3 sequence: CASSPRGGYSGNTIYF. In DNA, the CDR3 is TGTGCCAGTAGCCCCCGAGGGGGATACTCTGGAAACACCATATATTTT.

This clonotype was seen more than once but under ten times. V usage is TRBV4-2 and J usage is TRBJ2-4; TRBD1 agrees at 7 bases. Germline V gene lookup returns CDR1 LGHNA and CDR2 YNFKEQ. The CDR3 is made up of 16 amino acids. The ends lost 4 bases at V and 0 bases at J; junction bases unmatched: 6. CDR3 bases: TGTGCCAGCAGCCCCATGACAGGGATAGCCAAAAACATTCAGTACTTC. Translation gives CASSPMTGIAKNIQYF.

The J gene is TRBJ1-2, the V gene TRBV5-6; D remains ambiguous. V dropped 6 bases and J dropped 8 bases, with 14 bases sitting between them. Germline CDR1 and CDR2: SGHDT and YYEEEE. CDR3 size: 12 residues. The CDR3 loop reads CASTPWARGYTF. The CDR3 bases are TGTGCCAGCACCCCTTGGGCTAGGGGCTACACCTTC.

The genes are TRBV5-1 and TRBJ2-5; D is uncertain. This CDR3 spans 12 amino acids. Trimming left V 4 bases short and J 4 bases short, with 8 bases between. The germline gives CDR1 SGHRS, CDR2 YFSETQ. CDR3 coding DNA: TGCGCCAGCAGCGGTTCCGGAGAGACCCAGTACTTC. This translates into CASSGSGETQYF.

The chain carries TRBV7-4 and TRBJ2-1, with 7 bases matching TRBD2. The CDR3 contains 19 residues. The junction had 20 bases not matched to a gene; V was cut back by 2 bases and J by 7 bases. Germline V gene lookup returns CDR1 SGHVT and CDR2 SQSDAQ. The CDR3 region has the DNA TGTGCCAGCAGCTTATCGCCTTTGACTAGCCTGCATAGGAAGAATGAGCAGTTCTTC. It is translated as CASSLSPLTSLHRKNEQFF.